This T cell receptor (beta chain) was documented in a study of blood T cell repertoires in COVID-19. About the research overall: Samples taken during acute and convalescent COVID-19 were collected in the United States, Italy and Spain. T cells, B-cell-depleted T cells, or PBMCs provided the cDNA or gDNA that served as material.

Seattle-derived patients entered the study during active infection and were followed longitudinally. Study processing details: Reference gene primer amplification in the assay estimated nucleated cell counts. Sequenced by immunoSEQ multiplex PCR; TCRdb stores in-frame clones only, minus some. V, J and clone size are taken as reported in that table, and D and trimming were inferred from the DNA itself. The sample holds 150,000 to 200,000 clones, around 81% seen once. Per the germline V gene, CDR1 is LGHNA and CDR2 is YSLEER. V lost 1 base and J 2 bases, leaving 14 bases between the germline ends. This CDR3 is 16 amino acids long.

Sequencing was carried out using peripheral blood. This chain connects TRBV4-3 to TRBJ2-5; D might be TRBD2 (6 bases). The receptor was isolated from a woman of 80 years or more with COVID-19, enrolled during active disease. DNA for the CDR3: TGCGCCAGCAGCCAAGCACCGGGACTGGAGCAAGAGACCCAGTACTTC. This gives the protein CASSQAPGLEQETQYF.